This T cell receptor beta chain originates from a study of regulatory T cells in long-lasting Graves disease. Overall study: Graves' patients with a new diagnosis had received antithyroid drugs under 3 months.

This CDR3 is 14 amino acids long. The V gene's germline CDR1 is SSHAT and CDR2 FNYEAQ (reference sequence). Study outcomes and limitations: Patients with persistent disease shared 2,741 public clonotypes, outpacing the approximately 920 shared by new patients.

Through Arm-PCR of CDR3 regions and iRepertoire HTBI primers, TCR beta libraries were built. TCRdb fed the multiplex PCR reads into MiXCR, producing one record per CDR3 protein. The sample records 620,000 or so distinct CDR3 sequences, 15% to 20% being singletons. Time point given: newly diagnosed GD, antithyroid drugs for less than 3 months. Extracted RNA from PBMCs served as the source of the TCR library. This clonotype appeared many times. Its specificity is not known. The junction shows a germline mismatch at one end, possibly a read error. The same sample was also used in a study of T cells in Graves' hyperthyroidism and ophthalmopathy. That source notes: Patients aged 18 to 65 had newly diagnosed hyperthyroidism of under 2 months' duration. TCR CDR3 regions were first amplified by RT-PCR with HTBI primers.

J is TRBJ2-5 and V is TRBV7-7; 8 nucleotides align to TRBD1. This receptor was taken from a woman in her 30s with Graves disease. The sequencing here drew on peripheral blood mononuclear cells (PBMCs), taken at new diagnosis, from a patient treated with antithyroid drugs. The DNA for the CDR3 is TGTGCTAGCAGCACAGGGGGGTTCCAAGAGACCCAGTACTTC. It translates to CASSTGGFQETQYF.